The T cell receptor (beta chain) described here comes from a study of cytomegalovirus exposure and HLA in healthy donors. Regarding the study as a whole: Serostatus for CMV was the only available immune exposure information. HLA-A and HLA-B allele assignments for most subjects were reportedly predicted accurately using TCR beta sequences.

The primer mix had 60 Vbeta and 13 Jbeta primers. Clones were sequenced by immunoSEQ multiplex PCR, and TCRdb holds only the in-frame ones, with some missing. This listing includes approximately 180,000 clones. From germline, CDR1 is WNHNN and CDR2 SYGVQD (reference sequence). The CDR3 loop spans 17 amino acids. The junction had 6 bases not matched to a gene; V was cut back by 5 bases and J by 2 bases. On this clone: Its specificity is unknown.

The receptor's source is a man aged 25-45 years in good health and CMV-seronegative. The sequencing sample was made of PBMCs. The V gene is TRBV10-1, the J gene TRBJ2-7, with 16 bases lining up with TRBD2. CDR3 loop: CASSQPGTSGRAYEQYF. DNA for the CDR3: TGCGCCAGCAGTCAACCCGGGACTAGCGGGAGGGCCTACGAGCAGTACTTC.